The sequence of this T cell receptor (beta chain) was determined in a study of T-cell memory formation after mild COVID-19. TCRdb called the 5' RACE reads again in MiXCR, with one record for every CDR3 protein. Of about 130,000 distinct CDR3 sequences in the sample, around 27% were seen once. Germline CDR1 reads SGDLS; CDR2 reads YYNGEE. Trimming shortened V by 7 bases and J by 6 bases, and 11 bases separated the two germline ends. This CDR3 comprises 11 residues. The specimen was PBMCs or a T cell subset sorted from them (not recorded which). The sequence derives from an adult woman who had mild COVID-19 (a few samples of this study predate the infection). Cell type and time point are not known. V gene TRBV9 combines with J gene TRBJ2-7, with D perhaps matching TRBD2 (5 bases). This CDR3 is CASGDGSEQYF. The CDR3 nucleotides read TGTGCCAGCGGAGATGGGAGCGAGCAGTACTTC.